This TCR beta chain was recorded in a study of T cell changes during pregnancy in multiple sclerosis. TCRdb keeps only in-frame clones here, not all; method: immunoSEQ multiplex PCR. The sample lists roughly 80,000 clones; just under 95% were seen once. Only one count was recorded for this clone. This CDR3 region has 15 residues. The V end was cut by 3 bases, the J end by 4 bases, with 15 bases between. Germline-derived CDR1 and CDR2 are MGHRA and YSYEKL. Here the sequenced sample was peripheral blood, taken in the first trimester of pregnancy. J is TRBJ1-2 and V is TRBV4-1; D possibly corresponds to TRBD1 (6 bases). This TCR was recovered from a female donor with multiple sclerosis, enrolled in a pregnancy study. The CDR3: CASSQDPTGTYGYTF. CDR3 coding DNA: TGCGCCAGCAGCCAGGACCCCACAGGGACCTATGGCTACACCTTC.